This record covers a single T cell receptor beta chain. This record comes from a study of blood T cell repertoires in COVID-19. CDR1 and CDR2 from the germline V gene are SGHRS and YFSETQ. V lost 1 base to trimming and J lost 1 base; unmatched junction nucleotides: 10. The CDR3 is 17 residues long. Some clones are missing from TCRdb's copy, which holds only in-frame ones; the method was immunoSEQ multiplex PCR. Of 250,000 to 350,000 clones in the sample, approximately 90% were seen once. This sequence joins TRBV5-1 and TRBJ2-7; TRBD1 agrees at 8 bases. Sequenced sample: PBMCs or T cells enriched from blood (not recorded which). The source is a woman aged 18-29 years who had recovered from COVID-19. The CDR3 coding sequence is TGCGCCAGCAGCTTGATGCCTCGACAGGGGCCATCCTACGAGCAGTACTTC. Encoded protein: CASSLMPRQGPSYEQYF. Filled out from reference TRBV5-1 and TRBJ2-7, the complete variable domain reads KAGVTQTPRYLIKTRGQQVTLSCSPISGHRSVSWYQQTPGQGLQFLFEYFSETQRNKGNFPGRFSGRQFSNSRSEMNVSTLELGDSALYLCASSLMPRQGPSYEQYFGPGTRLTVT.